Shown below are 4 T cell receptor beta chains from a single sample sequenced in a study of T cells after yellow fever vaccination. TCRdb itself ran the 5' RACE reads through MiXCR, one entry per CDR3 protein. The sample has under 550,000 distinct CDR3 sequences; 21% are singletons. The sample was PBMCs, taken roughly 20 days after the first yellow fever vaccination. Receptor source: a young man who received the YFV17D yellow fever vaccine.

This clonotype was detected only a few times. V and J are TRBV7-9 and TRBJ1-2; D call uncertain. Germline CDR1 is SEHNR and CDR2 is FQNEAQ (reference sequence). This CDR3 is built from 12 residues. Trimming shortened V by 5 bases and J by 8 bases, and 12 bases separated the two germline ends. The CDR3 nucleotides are TGTGCCAGCAGCCTAGAAGCAAGAGGCTACACCTTC. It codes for CASSLEARGYTF.

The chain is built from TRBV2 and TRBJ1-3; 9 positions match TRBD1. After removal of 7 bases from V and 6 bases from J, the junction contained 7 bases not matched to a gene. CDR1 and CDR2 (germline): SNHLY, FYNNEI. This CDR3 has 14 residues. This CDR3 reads CASKGTGRPNTIYF. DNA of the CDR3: TGTGCCAGCAAGGGGACAGGGCGACCAAACACCATATATTTT.

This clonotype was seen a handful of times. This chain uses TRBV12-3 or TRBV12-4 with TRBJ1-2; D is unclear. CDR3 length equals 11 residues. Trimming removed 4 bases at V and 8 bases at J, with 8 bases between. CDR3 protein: CASSSRSGYTF. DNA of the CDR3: TGTGCCAGCAGTTCCAGGAGCGGCTACACCTTC.

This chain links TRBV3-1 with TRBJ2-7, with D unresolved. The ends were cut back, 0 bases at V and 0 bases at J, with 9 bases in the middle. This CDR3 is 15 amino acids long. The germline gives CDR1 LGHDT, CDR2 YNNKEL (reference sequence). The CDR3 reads CASSQDSSNSYEQYF. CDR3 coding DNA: TGTGCCAGCAGCCAAGATAGCAGTAACTCCTACGAGCAGTACTTC.